This TCR beta chain was captured by sequencing in a study of cytomegalovirus exposure and HLA in healthy donors. Broader study findings: TCR beta V- and J-gene trimming, according to a later analysis, was linked to a missense DCLRE1C variant.

As concerns this clone: The antigen is unknown.

V shed 5 bases and J 4 bases; nucleotides not matched to a gene: 7. The CDR3 is 15 residues long. The V gene's germline CDR1 is SGHVS and CDR2 FQNEAQ. 13 Jbeta primers and 60 Vbeta primers were used for the PCR. TCRdb keeps only in-frame clones here, not all; method: immunoSEQ multiplex PCR. This table has around 150,000 clones, approximately 82% appearing once. The rearrangement uses TRBV7-8 and TRBJ1-2; 10 positions agree with TRBD1. The clonotype was recovered from a man aged 45-65 years in good health and CMV-seropositive. The sample comprised PBMCs. The CDR3: CASSTRTGGSYGYTF. Written as DNA, the CDR3 is TGTGCCAGCAGCACCAGGACAGGGGGTAGCTATGGCTACACCTTC.